This T cell receptor beta chain was recovered during a study of shared clonotypes between healthy human individuals. The CDR3 consists of 14 residues. V was clipped by 3 bases and J by 4 bases, with 13 bases between them. The germline CDR1 and CDR2 sequences are MDHEN and SYDVKM. In the original analysis: In the immunoSEQ data, sequences were junction-only and lacked quality scores, so filtering differed. Measured with immunoSEQ multiplex PCR; TCRdb has only the in-frame clones, and not every one. Clone size and V and J calls were adopted from that table, with D and trimming inferred from the DNA. Of over a million clones detected, 95% to 97% appear once; the ten largest clones hold approximately 1.1%. Investigators divided CD4+ cells into CD45RA+ naive and CD45RA-negative memory subsets.

The origin of this receptor is a young man in good health. Material for sequencing was naive CD4+ T cells sorted from blood. Subset described: CD45RA+ positively selected. This sequence joins TRBV28 and TRBJ2-7; possible D gene TRBD2, 7 bases. The CDR3 sequence: CASSLWGGYYEQYF. The DNA for the CDR3 is TGTGCCAGCAGTTTGTGGGGGGGCTATTACGAGCAGTACTTC.